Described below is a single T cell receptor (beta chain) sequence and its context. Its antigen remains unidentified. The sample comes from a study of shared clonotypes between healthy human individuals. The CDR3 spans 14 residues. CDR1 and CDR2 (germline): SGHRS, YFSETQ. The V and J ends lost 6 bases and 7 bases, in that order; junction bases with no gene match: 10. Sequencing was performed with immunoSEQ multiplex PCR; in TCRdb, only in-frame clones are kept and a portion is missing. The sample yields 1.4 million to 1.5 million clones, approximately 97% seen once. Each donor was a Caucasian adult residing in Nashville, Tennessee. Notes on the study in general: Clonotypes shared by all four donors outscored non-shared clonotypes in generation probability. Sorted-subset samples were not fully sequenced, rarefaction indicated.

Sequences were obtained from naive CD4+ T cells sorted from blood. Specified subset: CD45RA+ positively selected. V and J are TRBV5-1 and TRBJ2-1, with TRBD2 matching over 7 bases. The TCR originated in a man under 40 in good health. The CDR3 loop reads CASMEREGWNEQFF. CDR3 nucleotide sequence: TGCGCCAGCATGGAGAGGGAGGGTTGGAATGAGCAGTTCTTC.